The rows below give T cell receptor beta chains drawn from one sample of a study of cytomegalovirus exposure and HLA in healthy donors. The assay was immunoSEQ multiplex PCR, and TCRdb's table has in-frame clones only and misses some. The sample yields fewer than 250,000 clones, approximately 80% seen once. The material sequenced was PBMCs. Every receptor here comes from a male donor in good health and CMV-seronegative. CDR3s include the opening cysteine and the closing phenylalanine or tryptophan. The D gene is left open where the match is weak. Clone size is given for some rows only: seen once, a few or many times, or a class if the clone is expanded.

d_call cdr3_length j_call v_call clone_size cdr3_aa cdr3_nt
. 12 TRBJ1-1 TRBV29-1 few CSVRTTDTEAFF TGCAGCGTCAGGACAACCGACACTGAAGCTTTCTTT
. 13 TRBJ2-3 TRBV9 . CASSDSGTDTQYF TGTGCCAGCAGTGACAGCGGCACAGATACGCAGTATTTT
TRBD2 21 TRBJ2-3 TRBV4-2 . CASSPIYAGPRTAGAADTQYF TGTGCCAGCAGCCCTATTTACGCGGGTCCCCGTACAGCGGGAGCGGCAGATACGCAGTATTTT
. 14 TRBJ1-1 TRBV7-9 once CSSSLMGRNTEAFF TGTTCCAGCAGCTTAATGGGGCGGAACACTGAAGCTTTCTTT
. 15 TRBJ1-2 TRBV5-1 . CASSWNREASSGYTF TGCGCCAGCAGCTGGAACAGGGAAGCAAGTAGTGGCTACACCTTC
TRBD2 15 TRBJ2-7 TRBV10-3 . CAISEGTTGSYEQYF TGTGCCATCAGTGAGGGGACTACCGGTTCCTACGAGCAGTACTTC
TRBD1 14 TRBJ2-7 TRBV7-6 . CASSMGQGAYEQYF TGTGCCAGCAGCATGGGACAGGGTGCATACGAGCAGTACTTC
TRBD1 13 TRBJ2-5 TRBV18 few CASSPTGEGTQYF TGTGCCAGCTCACCGACAGGGGAAGGAACCCAGTACTTC
TRBD1 15 TRBJ2-7 TRBV25-1 . CASSEGQGVSYEQYF TGTGCCAGCAGTGAGGGACAGGGTGTTTCCTACGAGCAGTACTTC
TRBD2 15 TRBJ2-2 TRBV2 . CASSERTSGTGELFF TGTGCCAGCAGTGAAAGGACTAGCGGCACCGGGGAGCTGTTTTTT
. 14 TRBJ2-1 TRBV21-1 . CASSKASSAHEQFF TGTGCCAGCAGCAAAGCGTCGAGCGCCCATGAGCAGTTCTTC
TRBD1 14 TRBJ2-7 TRBV5-1 . CASRVGQGPYEQYF TGCGCCAGCAGGGTAGGACAGGGCCCCTACGAGCAGTACTTC
. 14 TRBJ1-4 TRBV6-5 . CASSLGGGEEKLFF TGTGCCAGCAGTTTGGGCGGGGGAGAAGAAAAACTGTTTTTT
TRBD2 14 TRBJ2-7 TRBV7-2 . CASSLEGTRHEQYF TGTGCCAGCAGCTTAGAGGGGACTAGACACGAGCAGTACTTC
. 14 TRBJ1-5 TRBV6-5 . CASSALRGNQPQHF TGTGCCAGCAGTGCTCTAAGGGGTAATCAGCCCCAGCATTTT
TRBD2 15 TRBJ2-7 TRBV9 . CASSVEGLAGREQYF TGTGCCAGCAGCGTAGAGGGACTAGCGGGACGGGAGCAGTACTTC
. 13 TRBJ1-1 TRBV19 . CASSILQGAEAFF TGTGCCAGTAGTATTCTGCAGGGTGCTGAAGCTTTCTTT
TRBD2 16 TRBJ2-3 TRBV7-3 . CASSGILAKSTDTQYF TGTGCCAGCAGCGGAATACTAGCGAAAAGCACAGATACGCAGTATTTT
TRBD1 14 TRBJ1-2 TRBV30 few CAWSFPDREGGYTF TGTGCCTGGAGTTTTCCGGACAGGGAGGGTGGCTACACCTTC
TRBD2 15 TRBJ2-7 TRBV5-4 . CASSFPGGLTYEQYF TGTGCCAGCAGCTTCCCGGGAGGTTTAACCTACGAGCAGTACTTC
TRBD2 16 TRBJ2-7 TRBV4-1 . CASSLGLAGGTVEQYF TGCGCCAGCAGCCTCGGACTAGCGGGAGGGACGGTCGAGCAGTACTTC
TRBD2 13 TRBJ2-3 TRBV6-1 . CASGSGRTDTQYF TGTGCCAGCGGAAGCGGGAGAACAGATACGCAGTATTTT
. 14 TRBJ2-7 TRBV19 . CASSSDRISYEQYF TGTGCCAGTAGTTCAGACAGGATCTCCTACGAGCAGTACTTC
TRBD2 15 TRBJ2-7 TRBV7-7 . CASSLADSGVYEQYF TGTGCCAGCAGCTTAGCGGATAGCGGGGTTTACGAGCAGTACTTC
. 16 TRBJ2-6 TRBV7-2 . CASSLIYRAGANVLTF TGTGCCAGCAGCCTCATCTACAGGGCTGGGGCCAACGTCCTGACTTTC
TRBD2 12 TRBJ2-7 TRBV11-1 . CVTSGRGYEQYF TGTGTCACTAGCGGGAGGGGCTACGAGCAGTACTTC
TRBD1 17 TRBJ1-2 TRBV6-1 . CASSEAGRGRIDYGYTF TGTGCCAGCAGTGAAGCTGGCAGGGGGCGAATCGACTATGGCTACACCTTC
. 18 TRBJ1-4 TRBV7-2 . CASSLVGQLSTTNEKLFF TGTGCCAGCAGCTTAGTGGGGCAGCTGAGCACAACTAATGAAAAACTGTTTTTT
. 11 TRBJ2-7 TRBV5-8 few CASPPRGEQYF TGTGCCAGCCCCCCCAGGGGCGAGCAGTACTTC
. 14 TRBJ1-1 TRBV5-1 . CASSTQTGNTEAFF TGCGCCAGCAGCACCCAGACAGGGAACACTGAAGCTTTCTTT
TRBD2 14 TRBJ2-2 TRBV29-1 . CSVVAGANTGELFF TGCAGCGTAGTCGCGGGAGCGAACACCGGGGAGCTGTTTTTT
. 15 TRBJ2-1 TRBV9 many CASSPRDFNGDEQFF TGTGCCAGCAGCCCCCGGGACTTTAATGGGGATGAGCAGTTCTTC
TRBD1 13 TRBJ1-4 TRBV28 . CASRTGTNEKLFF TGTGCCAGTCGGACAGGGACGAATGAAAAACTGTTTTTT
. 15 TRBJ2-1 TRBV9 . CASSLTGSSYNEQFF TGTGCCAGCAGCCTGACGGGAAGCTCCTACAATGAGCAGTTCTTC
. 13 TRBJ2-7 TRBV19 . CASSIRVSYEQYF TGTGCCAGTAGTATAAGAGTATCCTACGAGCAGTACTTC
TRBD1 14 TRBJ2-7 TRBV27 . CASSFRDRAYEQYF TGTGCCAGCAGTTTCCGGGACAGGGCCTACGAGCAGTACTTC
TRBD2 16 TRBJ2-7 TRBV6-5 . CASSYGRDYISYEQYF TGTGCCAGCAGTTACGGGAGGGACTACATCTCCTACGAGCAGTACTTC
. 12 TRBJ1-1 TRBV19 . CASSRDTAEAFF TGTGCCAGTAGTCGGGACACCGCTGAAGCTTTCTTT
. 17 TRBJ2-7 TRBV4-1 . CASSPRLDKGISYEQYF TGCGCCAGCAGCCCCCGCCTGGACAAGGGGATTTCCTACGAGCAGTACTTC
. 12 TRBJ2-1 TRBV7-3 . CASSLSGNEQFF TGTGCCAGCAGCTTAAGCGGAAATGAGCAGTTCTTC
. 13 TRBJ2-5 TRBV18 . CASSPNIQETQYF TGTGCCAGCTCACCTAACATCCAAGAGACCCAGTACTTC
TRBD1 15 TRBJ1-5 TRBV6-5 . CASSLSQGRGQPQHF TGTGCCAGCAGTTTGTCACAGGGGCGAGGTCAGCCCCAGCATTTT
TRBD2 14 TRBJ2-7 TRBV29-1 . CSVGLAATSYEQYF TGCAGCGTGGGACTAGCGGCAACTTCCTACGAGCAGTACTTC
TRBD2 16 TRBJ2-7 TRBV6-5 . CASSYSMTGGMGEQYF TGTGCCAGCAGTTACTCGATGACGGGAGGGATGGGCGAGCAGTACTTC
TRBD1 15 TRBJ2-1 TRBV9 . CASSVLTGDFGEQFF TGTGCCAGCAGCGTTTTAACAGGGGATTTTGGTGAGCAGTTCTTC
. 12 TRBJ2-7 TRBV6-1 . CASSEGGYEQYF TGTGCCAGCAGTGAAGGGGGCTACGAGCAGTACTTC
. 13 TRBJ1-2 TRBV6-5 . CASSYAVREGYTF TGTGCCAGCAGTTACGCGGTCAGGGAAGGCTACACCTTC
TRBD2 16 TRBJ2-2 TRBV6-4 . CASSETGTSDTGELFF TGTGCCAGCAGTGAGACCGGGACTAGCGACACCGGGGAGCTGTTTTTT
. 14 TRBJ2-2 TRBV5-1 . CASSLPPPSGELFF TGCGCCAGCAGCTTGCCTCCCCCTTCGGGGGAGCTGTTTTTT